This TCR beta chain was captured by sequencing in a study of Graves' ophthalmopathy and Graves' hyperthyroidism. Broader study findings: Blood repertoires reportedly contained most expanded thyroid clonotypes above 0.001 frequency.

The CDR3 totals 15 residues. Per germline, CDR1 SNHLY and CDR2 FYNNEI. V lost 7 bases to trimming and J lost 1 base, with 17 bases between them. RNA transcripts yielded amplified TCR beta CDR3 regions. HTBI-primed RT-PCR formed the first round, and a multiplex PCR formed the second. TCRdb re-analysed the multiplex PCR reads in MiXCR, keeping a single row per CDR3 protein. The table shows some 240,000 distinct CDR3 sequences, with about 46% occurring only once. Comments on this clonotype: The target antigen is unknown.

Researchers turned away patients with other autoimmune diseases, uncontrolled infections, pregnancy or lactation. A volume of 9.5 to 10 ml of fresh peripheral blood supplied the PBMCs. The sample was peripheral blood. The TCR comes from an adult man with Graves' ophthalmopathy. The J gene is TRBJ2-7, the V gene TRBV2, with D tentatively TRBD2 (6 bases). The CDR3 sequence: CASKNGVAVSYEQYF. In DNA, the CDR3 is TGTGCCAGCAAAAACGGGGTAGCGGTATCCTACGAGCAGTACTTC.